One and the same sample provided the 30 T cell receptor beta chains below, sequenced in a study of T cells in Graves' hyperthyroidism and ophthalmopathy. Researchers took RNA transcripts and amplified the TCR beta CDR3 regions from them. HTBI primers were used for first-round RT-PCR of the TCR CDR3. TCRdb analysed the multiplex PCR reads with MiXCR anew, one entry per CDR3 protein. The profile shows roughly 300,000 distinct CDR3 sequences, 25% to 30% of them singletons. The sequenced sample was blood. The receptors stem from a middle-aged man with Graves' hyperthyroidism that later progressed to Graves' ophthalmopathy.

The CDR3 DNA reads as TGCGCCAGCAGCTTGGGGACAGGGGGAGACGGAGCTTTCTTT. Its protein is CASSLGTGGDGAFF. V is TRBV5-1 and J is TRBJ1-1; 10 nucleotides match TRBD1. V shed 0 bases, J shed 10 bases, and the junction held 6 bases outside the gene matches. The CDR3 has 14 amino acids. Germline-derived CDR1 and CDR2 are SGHRS and YFSETQ.

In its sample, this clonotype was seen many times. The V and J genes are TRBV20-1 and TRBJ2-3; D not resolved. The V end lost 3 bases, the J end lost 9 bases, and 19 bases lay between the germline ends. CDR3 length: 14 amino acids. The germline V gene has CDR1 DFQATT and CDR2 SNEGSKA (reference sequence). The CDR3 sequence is CSASSQWASWTQYF. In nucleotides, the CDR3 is TGCAGTGCTAGTTCCCAATGGGCGTCGTGGACGCAGTATTTT.

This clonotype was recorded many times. CDR3 sequence reads: CSVEEGRETQYF. In nucleotides, the CDR3 is TGCAGCGTTGAAGAAGGCCGGGAGACCCAGTACTTC. The chain joins TRBV29-1 to TRBJ2-5, with D hard to call. The ends were cut back, 0 bases at V and 5 bases at J, with 7 bases in the middle. The germline V gene encodes CDR1 SQVTM and CDR2 ANQGSEA. The CDR3 is made up of 12 amino acids.

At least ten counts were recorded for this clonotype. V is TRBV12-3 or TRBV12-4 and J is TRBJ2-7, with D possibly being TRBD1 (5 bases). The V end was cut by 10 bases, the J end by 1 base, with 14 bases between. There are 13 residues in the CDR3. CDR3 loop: CATRQYPSYEQYF. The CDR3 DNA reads TGTGCCACCAGACAGTACCCTTCCTACGAGCAGTACTTC.

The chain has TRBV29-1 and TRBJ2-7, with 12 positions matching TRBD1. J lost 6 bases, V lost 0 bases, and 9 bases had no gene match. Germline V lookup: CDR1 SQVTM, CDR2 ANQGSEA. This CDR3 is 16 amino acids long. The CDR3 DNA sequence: TGCAGCGTTGAAGATCCCTGGGGACAGGGGGCGGGCGAGCAGTACTTC. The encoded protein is CSVEDPWGQGAGEQYF.

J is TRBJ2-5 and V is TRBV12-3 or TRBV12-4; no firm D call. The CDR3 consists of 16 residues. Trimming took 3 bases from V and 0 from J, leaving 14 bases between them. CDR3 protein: CASSFDNPVYQETQYF. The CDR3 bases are TGTGCCAGCAGTTTTGATAACCCAGTCTACCAAGAGACCCAGTACTTC.

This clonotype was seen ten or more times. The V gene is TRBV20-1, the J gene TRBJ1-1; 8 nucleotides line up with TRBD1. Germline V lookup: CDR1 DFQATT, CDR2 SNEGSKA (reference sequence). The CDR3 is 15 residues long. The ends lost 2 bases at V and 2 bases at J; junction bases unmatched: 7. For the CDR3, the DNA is TGCAGTGCTAGATGGCAGGGGGCTGGAAACACTGAAGCTTTCTTT. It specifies CSARWQGAGNTEAFF.

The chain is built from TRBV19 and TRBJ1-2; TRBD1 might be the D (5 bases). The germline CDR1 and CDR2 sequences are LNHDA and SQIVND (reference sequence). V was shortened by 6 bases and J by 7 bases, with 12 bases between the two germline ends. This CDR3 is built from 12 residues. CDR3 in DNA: TGTGCCAGTAGGGGGACCTGGCTTGGCTACACCTTC. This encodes CASRGTWLGYTF.

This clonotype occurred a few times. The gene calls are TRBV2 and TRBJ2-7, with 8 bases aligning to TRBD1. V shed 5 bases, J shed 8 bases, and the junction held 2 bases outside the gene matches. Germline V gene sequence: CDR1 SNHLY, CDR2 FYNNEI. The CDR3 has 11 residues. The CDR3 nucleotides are TGTGCCAGCAGTCGACAGGGGCAGCAGTACTTC. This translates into CASSRQGQQYF. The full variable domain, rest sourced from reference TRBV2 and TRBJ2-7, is EPEVTQTPSHQVTQMGQEVILRCVPISNHLYFYWYRQILGQKVEFLVSFYNNEISEKSEIFDDQFSVERPDGSNFTLKIRSTKLEDSAMYFCASSRQGQQYFGPGTRLTVT.

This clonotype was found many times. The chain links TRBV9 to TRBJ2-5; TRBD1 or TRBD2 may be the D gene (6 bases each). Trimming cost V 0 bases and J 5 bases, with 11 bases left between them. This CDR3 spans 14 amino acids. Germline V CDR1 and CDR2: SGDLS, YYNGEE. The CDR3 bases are TGTGCCAGCAGCGTAGGGGGGGCTCGGGAGACCCAGTACTTC. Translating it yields CASSVGGARETQYF.

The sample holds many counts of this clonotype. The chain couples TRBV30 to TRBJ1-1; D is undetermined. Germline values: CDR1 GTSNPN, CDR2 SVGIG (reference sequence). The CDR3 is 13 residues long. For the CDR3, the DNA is TGTGCTCGTAGTCATAATCCGAACACTGAAGCTTTCTTT. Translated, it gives CARSHNPNTEAFF.

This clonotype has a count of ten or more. The CDR3 region is CASSRDSKPYGYTF. CDR3 nucleotides: TGTGCCAGTAGTAGGGACAGCAAGCCATATGGCTACACCTTC. V is TRBV19 and J is TRBJ1-2; 7 bases fit TRBD1. Germline-derived CDR1 and CDR2 are LNHDA and SQIVND (reference sequence). V was clipped by 4 bases and J by 5 bases; unmatched bases: 7. The CDR3 has 14 amino acids.

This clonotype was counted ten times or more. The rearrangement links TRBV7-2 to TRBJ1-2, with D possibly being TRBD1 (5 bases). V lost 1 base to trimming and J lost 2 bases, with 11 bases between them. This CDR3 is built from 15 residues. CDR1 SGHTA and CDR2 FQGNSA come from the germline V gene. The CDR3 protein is CASSLEWDANYGYTF. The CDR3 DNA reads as TGTGCCAGCAGCTTAGAATGGGACGCAAACTATGGCTACACCTTC.

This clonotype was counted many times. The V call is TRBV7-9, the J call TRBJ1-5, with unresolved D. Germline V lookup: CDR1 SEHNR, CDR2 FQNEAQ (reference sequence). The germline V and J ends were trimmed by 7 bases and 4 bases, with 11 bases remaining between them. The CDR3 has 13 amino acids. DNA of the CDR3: TGTGCCAGCACCCGGACCGGGAATCAGCCCCAGCATTTT. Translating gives CASTRTGNQPQHF.

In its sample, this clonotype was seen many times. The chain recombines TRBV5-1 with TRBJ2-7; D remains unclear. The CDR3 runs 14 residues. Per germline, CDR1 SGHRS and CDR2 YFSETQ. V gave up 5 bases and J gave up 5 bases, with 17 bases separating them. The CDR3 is CASRYRQVVDEQYF. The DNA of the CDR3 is TGCGCCAGCAGGTATCGGCAGGTGGTAGACGAGCAGTACTTC.

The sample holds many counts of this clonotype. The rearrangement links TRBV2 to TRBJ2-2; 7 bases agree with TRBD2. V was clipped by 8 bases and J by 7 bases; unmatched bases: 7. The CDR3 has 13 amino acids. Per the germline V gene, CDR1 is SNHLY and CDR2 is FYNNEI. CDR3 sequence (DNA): TGTGCCAGCGGGCGGGAGACGGTCGGGGAGCTGTTTTTT. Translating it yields CASGRETVGELFF.

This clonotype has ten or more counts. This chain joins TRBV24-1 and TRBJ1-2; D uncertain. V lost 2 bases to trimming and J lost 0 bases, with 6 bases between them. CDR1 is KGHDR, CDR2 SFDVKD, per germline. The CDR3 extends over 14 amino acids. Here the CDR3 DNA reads TGTGCCACCAGTGATTGGGAGACTAACTATGGCTACACCTTC. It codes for CATSDWETNYGYTF.

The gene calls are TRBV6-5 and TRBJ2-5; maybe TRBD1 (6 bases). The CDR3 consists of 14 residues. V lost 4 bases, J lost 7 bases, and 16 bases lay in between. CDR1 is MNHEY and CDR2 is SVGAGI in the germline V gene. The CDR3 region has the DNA TGTGCCAGCAGTTGGTTACAGGGTTGGGGGACCCAGTACTTC. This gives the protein CASSWLQGWGTQYF.

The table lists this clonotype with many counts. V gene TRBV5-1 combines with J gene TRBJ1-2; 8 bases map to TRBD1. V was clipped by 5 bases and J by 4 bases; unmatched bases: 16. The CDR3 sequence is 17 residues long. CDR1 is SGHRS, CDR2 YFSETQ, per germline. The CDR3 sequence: CASSHDKTPGGPYGYTF. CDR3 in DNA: TGCGCCAGCAGTCACGACAAGACACCAGGGGGCCCCTATGGCTACACCTTC. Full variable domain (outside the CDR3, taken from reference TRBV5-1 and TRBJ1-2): KAGVTQTPRYLIKTRGQQVTLSCSPISGHRSVSWYQQTPGQGLQFLFEYFSETQRNKGNFPGRFSGRQFSNSRSEMNVSTLELGDSALYLCASSHDKTPGGPYGYTFGSGTRLTVV.

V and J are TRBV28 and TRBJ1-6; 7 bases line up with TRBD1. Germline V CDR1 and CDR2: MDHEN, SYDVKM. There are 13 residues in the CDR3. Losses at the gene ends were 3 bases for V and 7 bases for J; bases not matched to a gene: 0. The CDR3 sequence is CASSLTGNSPLHF. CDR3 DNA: TGTGCCAGCAGTTTGACAGGGAATTCACCCCTCCACTTT. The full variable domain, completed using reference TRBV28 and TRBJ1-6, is DVKVTQSSRYLVKRTGEKVFLECVQDMDHENMFWYRQDPGLGLRLIYFSYDVKMKEKGDIPEGYSVSREKKERFSLILESASTNQTSMYLCASSLTGNSPLHFGNGTRLTVT.

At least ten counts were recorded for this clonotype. This CDR3 reads CASSYPLAGGPAKNIQYF. In DNA, the CDR3 is TGTGCCAGCAGTTACCCCCTAGCGGGAGGGCCGGCCAAAAACATTCAGTACTTC. The genes are TRBV6-5 and TRBJ2-4; 12 bases fit TRBD2. Losses at the gene ends were 2 bases for V and 1 base for J; bases not matched to a gene: 6. This CDR3 region has 18 residues. CDR1 is MNHEY, CDR2 SVGAGI, per germline.

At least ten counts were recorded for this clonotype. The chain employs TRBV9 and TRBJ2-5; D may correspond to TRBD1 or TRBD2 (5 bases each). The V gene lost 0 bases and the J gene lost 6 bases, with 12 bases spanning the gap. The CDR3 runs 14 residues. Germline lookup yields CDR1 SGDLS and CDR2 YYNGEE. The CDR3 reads CASSVGGTVKTQYF. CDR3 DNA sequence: TGTGCCAGCAGCGTAGGGGGGACGGTAAAGACCCAGTACTTC.

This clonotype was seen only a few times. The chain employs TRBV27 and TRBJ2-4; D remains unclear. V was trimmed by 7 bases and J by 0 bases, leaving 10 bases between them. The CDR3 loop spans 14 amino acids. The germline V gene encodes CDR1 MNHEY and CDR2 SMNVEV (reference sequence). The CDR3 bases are TGTGCCAGCACGTCAGTCTTAGCCAAAAACATTCAGTACTTC. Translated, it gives CASTSVLAKNIQYF.

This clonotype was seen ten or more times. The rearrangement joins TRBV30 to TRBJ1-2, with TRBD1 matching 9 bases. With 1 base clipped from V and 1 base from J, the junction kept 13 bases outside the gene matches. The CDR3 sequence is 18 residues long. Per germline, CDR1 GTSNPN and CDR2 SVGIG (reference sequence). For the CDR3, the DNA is TGTGCCTGGAGTGACCCGGGGACAGGGAAGTACCTTAACTATGGCTACACCTTC. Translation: CAWSDPGTGKYLNYGYTF.

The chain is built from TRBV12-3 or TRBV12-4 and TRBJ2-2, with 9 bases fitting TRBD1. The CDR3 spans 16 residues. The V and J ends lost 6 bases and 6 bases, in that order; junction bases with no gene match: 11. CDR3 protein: CASSPTGGRESGELFF. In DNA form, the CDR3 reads TGTGCCAGCAGCCCTACAGGGGGCAGGGAATCCGGGGAGCTGTTTTTT.

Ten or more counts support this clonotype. As DNA, the CDR3 is TGTGCCAGCAGTAGGACTAGCGGGTTAACCTACGAGCAGTACTTC. Translated, it gives CASSRTSGLTYEQYF. The rearrangement joins TRBV27 to TRBJ2-7, with 11 nucleotides matching TRBD2. The germline V gene has CDR1 MNHEY and CDR2 SMNVEV (reference sequence). Trimming at V came to 5 bases and at J to 2 bases, leaving 5 bases not matched to a gene. This CDR3 is built from 15 residues.

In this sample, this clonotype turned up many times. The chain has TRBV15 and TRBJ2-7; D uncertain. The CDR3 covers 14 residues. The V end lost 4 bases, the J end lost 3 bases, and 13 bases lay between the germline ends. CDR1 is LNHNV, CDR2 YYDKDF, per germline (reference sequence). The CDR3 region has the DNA TGTGCCACCAGCACCTCCGGACCTTACTACGAGCAGTACTTC. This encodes CATSTSGPYYEQYF. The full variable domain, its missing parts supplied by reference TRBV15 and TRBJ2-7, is DAMVIQNPRYQVTQFGKPVTLSCSQTLNHNVMYWYQQKSSQAPKLLFHYYDKDFNNEADTPDNFQSRRPNTSFCFLDIRSPGLGDTAMYLCATSTSGPYYEQYFGPGTRLTVT.

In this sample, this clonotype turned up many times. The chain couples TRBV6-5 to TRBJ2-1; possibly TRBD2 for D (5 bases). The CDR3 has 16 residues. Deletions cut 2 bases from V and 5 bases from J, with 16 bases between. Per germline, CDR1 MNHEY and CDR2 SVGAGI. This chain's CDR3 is CASSYMTGEAHNEQFF. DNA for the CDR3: TGTGCCAGCAGTTACATGACCGGGGAAGCTCACAATGAGCAGTTCTTC.

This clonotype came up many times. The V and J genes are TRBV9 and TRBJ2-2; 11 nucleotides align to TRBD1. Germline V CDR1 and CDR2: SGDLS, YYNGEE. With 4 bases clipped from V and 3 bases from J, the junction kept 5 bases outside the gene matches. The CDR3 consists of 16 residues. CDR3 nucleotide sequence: TGTGCCAGCAGCCTTGGACAGGGGGCGCACACCGGGGAGCTGTTTTTT. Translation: CASSLGQGAHTGELFF.

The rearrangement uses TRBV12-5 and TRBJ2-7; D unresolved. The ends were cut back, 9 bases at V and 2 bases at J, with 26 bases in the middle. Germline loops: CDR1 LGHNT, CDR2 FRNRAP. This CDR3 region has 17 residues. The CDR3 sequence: CASSPMLLGRITYEQYF. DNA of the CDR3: TGTGCTAGCTCACCGATGTTGCTTGGTAGAATTACCTACGAGCAGTACTTC.